The 25 T cell receptor beta chains reported below all come from one sample, sequenced in a study of blood T cell repertoires in COVID-19. Some clones are missing from TCRdb's copy, which holds only in-frame ones; the method was immunoSEQ multiplex PCR. The sample consists of some 150,000 clones, 70% to 90% of them appearing once. Material: peripheral blood. The receptors here all came from a woman aged 55-75 years with COVID-19, enrolled during active disease.

The gene calls are TRBV5-4 and TRBJ1-1, with a possible D match to TRBD1 (5 bases). Germline V gives CDR1 SGHNT, CDR2 YYREEE (reference sequence). The CDR3 runs 16 residues. Between the trimmed V and J ends, which lost 0 bases and 5 bases, there was a span of 17 bases. CDR3 in amino acids: CASSLGGGRGLTEAFF. DNA for the CDR3: TGTGCCAGCAGCTTGGGTGGGGGGAGAGGGCTTACTGAAGCTTTCTTT. Together with reference TRBV5-4 and TRBJ1-1, the CDR3 gives the full variable domain: ETGVTQSPTHLIKTRGQQVTLRCSSQSGHNTVSWYQQALGQGPQFIFQYYREEENGRGNFPPRFSGLQFPNYSSELNVNALELDDSALYLCASSLGGGRGLTEAFFGQGTRLTVV.

The V gene is TRBV21-1, the J gene TRBJ1-5; TRBD1, the table's D call, was not compared with the DNA. TRBV21-1 is deemed a pseudogene. The CDR3 length is 18 residues. The CDR3 sequence: CASSKGCDRGIGNQPQHF. The CDR3 DNA reads as TGTGCCAGCAGCAAAGGATGCGACAGGGGGATTGGAAATCAGCCCCAGCATTTT.

The gene calls are TRBV7-9 and TRBJ1-2, with D unresolved. The V and J ends lost 5 bases and 8 bases respectively, with 15 bases between them. CDR3 length: 13 amino acids. CDR1 is SEHNR and CDR2 is FQNEAQ in the germline V gene (reference sequence). The CDR3 sequence is CASSPTPPRGYTF. CDR3 nucleotide sequence: TGTGCCAGCAGCCCGACTCCGCCGCGGGGCTACACCTTC.

CDR3 nucleotides: TGTGCCTGGATTGGGGACAGGGTAGCTAACTATGGCTACACCTTC. Amino acid sequence: CAWIGDRVANYGYTF. J is TRBJ1-2 and V is TRBV30, with 9 positions matching TRBD1. Trimming cost V 4 bases and J 0 bases; bases outside gene matches: 6. Looked up from germline, CDR1 is GTSNPN and CDR2 is SVGIG (reference sequence). This CDR3 is built from 15 residues.

The J gene is TRBJ1-2, the V gene TRBV19; 10 nucleotides match TRBD1. V gave up 8 bases and J gave up 4 bases; unmatched junction bases: 7. Germline values: CDR1 LNHDA, CDR2 SQIVND (reference sequence). The CDR3 loop spans 14 amino acids. In nucleotides, the CDR3 is TGTGCCAGTTGCCCGGGACAGGGGCCCTATGGCTACACCTTC. Translation: CASCPGQGPYGYTF.

This chain connects TRBV15 to TRBJ1-4, with D possibly TRBD1 on 5 matching bases. CDR3 length equals 14 residues. In germline, CDR1 is LNHNV, CDR2 YYDKDF (reference sequence). With 3 bases removed from V and 5 bases from J, the gap between germline ends came to 10 bases. CDR3 sequence (DNA): TGTGCCACCAGCAGGAGGGGAGGGAATGAAAAACTGTTTTTT. It codes for CATSRRGGNEKLFF.

This clone occurred a few times. The chain employs TRBV4-1 and TRBJ2-7; 8 bases align to TRBD2. Germline CDR1 MGHRA, CDR2 YSYEKL. CDR3 length equals 15 residues. The V and J ends lost 1 base and 6 bases, in that order; junction bases with no gene match: 8. CDR3: CASSQASGGFLEQYF. In DNA form, the CDR3 reads TGCGCCAGCAGCCAAGCCAGCGGGGGCTTCCTCGAGCAGTACTTC.

The chain couples TRBV7-8 to TRBJ1-4; no clear D gene. Between the trimmed V and J ends, which lost 5 bases and 4 bases, there was a span of 20 bases. CDR1 is SGHVS, CDR2 FQNEAQ, per germline. This CDR3 has 17 amino acids. The CDR3: CASSQSLGRGGNEKLFF. The CDR3 region has the DNA TGTGCCAGCAGCCAAAGCCTAGGTCGGGGTGGTAATGAAAAACTGTTTTTT.

This chain uses TRBV5-4 with TRBJ1-6; D not certain. CDR1 SGHNT and CDR2 YYREEE come from the germline V gene (reference sequence). Trimming pared 1 base from V and 8 bases from J, leaving 7 bases between. The CDR3 loop spans 13 amino acids. The CDR3 DNA sequence: TGTGCCAGCAGCTTGTTGGAGTATTCACCCCTCCACTTT. This encodes CASSLLEYSPLHF.

This chain uses TRBV27 with TRBJ2-7, with D tentatively TRBD1 (6 bases). V was clipped by 4 bases and J by 2 bases, with 15 bases between them. Looked up from germline, CDR1 is MNHEY and CDR2 is SMNVEV (reference sequence). This CDR3 has 15 residues. The CDR3 bases are TGTGCCAGCAGTTCCCAGGGGTCTCGACCCTACGAGCAGTACTTC. Protein sequence: CASSSQGSRPYEQYF.

The chain combines TRBV5-1 with TRBJ1-3; D is ambiguous. The CDR3 runs to 13 residues. V lost 4 bases, J lost 4 bases, and 9 bases lay in between. CDR1 is SGHRS and CDR2 is YFSETQ in the germline V gene. The CDR3 sequence is CASSGHRGNTIYF. The CDR3 nucleotides read TGCGCCAGCAGCGGCCACAGAGGAAACACCATATATTTT.

This clone was counted a few times. CDR3 bases: TGTGCCACCAGTGATGGGACAGGAGGGTACAATCAGCCCCAGCATTTT. As protein: CATSDGTGGYNQPQHF. V is TRBV24-1 and J is TRBJ1-5; 8 positions agree with TRBD1. This CDR3 comprises 16 residues. The germline gives CDR1 KGHDR, CDR2 SFDVKD. The junction had 6 bases not matched to a gene; V was cut back by 3 bases and J by 3 bases.

This clone has more than one count but fewer than ten. The chain recombines TRBV7-8 with TRBJ1-5, with 8 bases that match TRBD1. The CDR3 length is 17 residues. Germline trimming cut 2 bases from V and 6 bases from J; bases unmatched to any gene: 12. The germline CDR1 and CDR2 sequences are SGHVS and FQNEAQ. The CDR3 reads CASSLRPRDRIGQPQHF. The CDR3 DNA reads as TGTGCCAGCAGCTTACGCCCCCGGGACAGGATTGGTCAGCCCCAGCATTTT.

The CDR3 is CATSDPGLGETQYF. In DNA, the CDR3 is TGTGCCACCAGTGATCCCGGACTCGGAGAGACCCAGTACTTC. This sequence joins TRBV24-1 and TRBJ2-5, with a tentative D call TRBD2 (5 bases). Trimming took 3 bases from V and 4 from J, leaving 11 bases between them. The germline gives CDR1 KGHDR, CDR2 SFDVKD. The CDR3 has 14 residues.

The chain carries TRBV5-8 and TRBJ2-5, with TRBD2 identical over 8 bases. From germline, CDR1 is SGHTS and CDR2 YDEGEE. V shed 4 bases, J shed 13 bases, and the junction held 12 bases outside the gene matches. This CDR3 is 13 amino acids long. Here the CDR3 DNA reads TGTGCCAGCAGCCCCGCCAGCGGGGGCCCCGTGTACTTC. Translation: CASSPASGGPVYF.

This rearrangement joins TRBV30 to TRBJ2-5; 8 positions agree with TRBD2. Germline CDR1 GTSNPN, CDR2 SVGIG (reference sequence). The V gene end was trimmed by 1 base and the J gene end by 2 bases; junction bases not matched to a gene: 3. This CDR3 has 14 amino acids. CDR3 region: CAWSGGGLQETQYF. DNA for the CDR3: TGTGCCTGGAGTGGCGGGGGGCTACAAGAGACCCAGTACTTC. Full variable domain (missing parts from reference TRBV30 and TRBJ2-5): SQTIHQWPATLVQPVGSPLSLECTVEGTSNPNLYWYRQAAGRGLQLLFYSVGIGQISSEVPQNLSASRPQDRQFILSSKKLLLSDSGFYLCAWSGGGLQETQYFGPGTRLLVL.

The rearrangement links TRBV4-1 to TRBJ2-5, with 16 bases identical to TRBD2. Germline V gives CDR1 MGHRA, CDR2 YSYEKL. This CDR3 has 18 residues. Trimming took 5 bases from V and 5 from J; bases not matched to a gene: 11. In DNA, the CDR3 is TGCGCCAGCAGCTTCTCGGGACTAGCGGGGGGGCCGGGGGAGACCCAGTACTTC. Translating gives CASSFSGLAGGPGETQYF.

The chain uses TRBV10-3 and TRBJ2-3, with 9 bases identical to TRBD2. Germline loops: CDR1 ENHRY, CDR2 SYGVKD. The CDR3 is 14 residues long. The J segment lost 2 bases and the V segment lost 8 bases, leaving 5 bases of the junction unmatched. The CDR3 sequence: CAISASGDTDTQYF. CDR3 DNA: TGTGCCATCTCCGCTAGCGGGGACACAGATACGCAGTATTTT.

This chain joins TRBV27 and TRBJ2-7, with a weak D call TRBD1 (6 bases). Germline-derived CDR1 and CDR2 are MNHEY and SMNVEV (reference sequence). This CDR3 has 13 amino acids. Trimming left V 5 bases short and J 4 bases short, with 12 bases between. CDR3 loop: CASSRTGKYEQYF. In DNA form, the CDR3 reads TGTGCCAGCAGTCGAACAGGGAAGTACGAGCAGTACTTC.

This clone is a singleton in its sample. The chain recombines TRBV19 with TRBJ2-7; the D is unclear. Trimming removed 3 bases from V and 3 bases from J, with 9 bases in between. In germline, CDR1 is LNHDA, CDR2 SQIVND (reference sequence). This CDR3 comprises 13 residues. CDR3 in DNA: TGTGCCAGTAGTATCAACTACAACTACGAGCAGTACTTC. Its translation is CASSINYNYEQYF.

The chain couples TRBV2 to TRBJ1-3; TRBD1 might be the D (5 bases). CDR3 length: 14 amino acids. The V gene's germline CDR1 is SNHLY and CDR2 FYNNEI. V lost 8 bases to trimming and J lost 5 bases, with 16 bases between them. In nucleotides, the CDR3 is TGTGCCAGCGGGGGGGACTTTTACCGAAACACCATATATTTT. Its translation: CASGGDFYRNTIYF.

The rearrangement joins TRBV19 to TRBJ2-5; TRBD2 is a possible D gene (6 bases). There are 13 residues in the CDR3. V was shortened by 5 bases and J by 7 bases, with 14 bases between the two germline ends. Looked up from germline, CDR1 is LNHDA and CDR2 is SQIVND (reference sequence). The CDR3 bases are TGTGCCAGTAGTTCGGGACTGGGTATGACCCAGTACTTC. It translates to CASSSGLGMTQYF.

V and J are TRBV28 and TRBJ1-3; D remains unclear. CDR1 and CDR2 from the germline V gene are MDHEN and SYDVKM. Trimming shortened V by 5 bases and J by 0 bases, and 11 bases separated the two germline ends. The CDR3 is 15 residues long. The CDR3 region is CASSLTFASGNTIYF. In DNA form, the CDR3 reads TGTGCCAGCAGTCTTACATTCGCCTCTGGAAACACCATATATTTT.

The gene calls are TRBV3-1 (or the pseudogene TRBV3-2) and TRBJ2-6, with a possible D match to TRBD1 (7 bases). Germline V gene lookup returns CDR1 LGHDT and CDR2 YNNKEL (reference sequence). V was trimmed by 2 bases and J by 4 bases, leaving 15 bases between them. This CDR3 comprises 17 residues. The CDR3 protein is CASSQRQGGYGANVLTF. For the CDR3, the DNA is TGTGCCAGCAGCCAAAGACAGGGAGGTTACGGGGCCAACGTCCTGACTTTC.

This sequence joins TRBV11-2 and TRBJ1-2; possibly TRBD1 for D (5 bases). The V gene's germline CDR1 is SGHAT and CDR2 FQNNGV. This CDR3 comprises 14 residues. Trimming left V 4 bases short and J 4 bases short, with 13 bases between. CDR3 loop: CASSSVGGGYGYTF. The DNA of the CDR3 is TGTGCCAGCAGCTCCGTGGGGGGGGGCTATGGCTACACCTTC.